A single TCR beta chain is shown here with its context. Profiled with immunoSEQ multiplex PCR; TCRdb holds only in-frame clones, not every one. This table holds about 82,000 clones, 80% to 90% found once. This sample was taken from a study of OX40 agonist ivuxolimab in advanced cancers. With baseline, cycle 4 day 1, and cycle 7 day 1 as timepoints, blood was sampled. The clonotype comes from an adult with an advanced solid tumor such as melanoma, head and neck, liver or kidney cancer. The material sequenced was CD4+ or CD8+ T cells sorted from blood, taken in a trial of the OX40 agonist ivuxolimab.

The CDR3 loop reads CASSSGGRSSYNEQFF. In DNA, the CDR3 is TGTGCCAGCAGCAGTGGCGGAAGGAGCTCCTACAATGAGCAGTTCTTC. The chain uses TRBV6-6 and TRBJ2-1, with D unresolved. Germline values: CDR1 MNHNY, CDR2 SVGAGI (reference sequence). The V end was cut by 6 bases, the J end by 0 bases, with 15 bases between. CDR3 length equals 16 residues.